Shown below are 6 T cell receptor beta chains from a single sample sequenced in a study of T-cell reconstitution after alpha-beta-depleted transplantation in children. As it was prepared, the TCRbeta library received unique molecular identifiers. TCRdb independently ran MiXCR on the PCR reads; one entry per CDR3 protein. Among over 300,000 distinct CDR3 sequences, around 10% were seen once, and the ten largest hold 2% to 3%. Sequencing used PBMCs from the stem cell graft donor, obtained from the stem cell graft. These receptor sequences come from a human donor who donated a stem cell graft to a child with acute lymphoblastic leukemia.

Only a few counts were recorded for this clonotype. This chain connects TRBV11-2 to TRBJ2-3, with a tentative D call TRBD2 (6 bases). V was trimmed by 2 bases and J by 1 base, leaving 19 bases between them. Per germline, CDR1 SGHAT and CDR2 FQNNGV. This CDR3 contains 18 residues. In nucleotides, the CDR3 is TGTGCCAGCAGCTTATGGGCCCCCCGGGACTGGCGCACAGATACGCAGTATTTT. Its protein is CASSLWAPRDWRTDTQYF.

This clonotype was detected many times. The J gene is TRBJ1-1, the V gene TRBV20-1, with D possibly TRBD1 on 5 matching bases. This CDR3 is built from 13 residues. Germline CDR1 DFQATT, CDR2 SNEGSKA (reference sequence). V was trimmed by 5 bases and J by 1 base, leaving 11 bases between them. CDR3: CSAGATGNTEAFF. The DNA of the CDR3 is TGCAGTGCTGGTGCAACAGGGAACACTGAAGCTTTCTTT.

This clonotype has just a few counts. J is TRBJ2-1 and V is TRBV28; 10 bases map to TRBD2. Per germline, CDR1 MDHEN and CDR2 SYDVKM. CDR3 length equals 15 residues. V trimming: 3 bases; J trimming: 3 bases; junction bases outside the gene matches: 2. For the CDR3, the DNA is TGTGCCAGCAGTTTCGTAGCGGGGGGCTACAATGAGCAGTTCTTC. Translated, it gives CASSFVAGGYNEQFF.

In its sample, this clonotype was seen a few times. The V and J genes are TRBV20-1 and TRBJ2-3, with 7 nucleotides matching TRBD2. This CDR3 has 16 amino acids. V gave up 3 bases and J gave up 2 bases; unmatched junction bases: 11. CDR1 is DFQATT and CDR2 is SNEGSKA in the germline V gene (reference sequence). This chain's CDR3 is CSARGWWDYNTDTQYF. The CDR3 DNA sequence: TGCAGTGCTAGGGGGTGGTGGGACTACAACACAGATACGCAGTATTTT.

The V gene is TRBV9, the J gene TRBJ2-3; 8 bases line up with TRBD2. The ends lost 4 bases at V and 4 bases at J; junction bases unmatched: 14. The germline V gene encodes CDR1 SGDLS and CDR2 YYNGEE. The CDR3 loop spans 17 amino acids. DNA for the CDR3: TGTGCCAGCAGCCCTCGGGCGAGCGGGAGCAGGGCAGATACGCAGTATTTT. Residues: CASSPRASGSRADTQYF.

This clonotype was observed at least ten times. CDR3 nucleotide sequence: TGTGCCAGCAGCCTCACCCTGAACACTGAAGCTTTCTTT. Protein product: CASSLTLNTEAFF. The chain carries TRBV7-9 and TRBJ1-1; no clear D gene. Germline CDR1 is SEHNR and CDR2 is FQNEAQ (reference sequence). V dropped 5 bases and J dropped 0 bases, with 7 bases sitting between them. This CDR3 contains 13 residues.